These 3 T cell receptor beta chains were sequenced from one sample in a study of molecular identifiers for immune sequencing clone quantification. TCRdb re-derived calls from the PCR reads in MiXCR, one entry per CDR3 protein. The repertoire holds more than 250,000 distinct CDR3 sequences, with about a fifth as singletons. Sequences were obtained from naive CD8+ T cells from blood, with Jurkat cell RNA spiked in. As to subset: FACS-sorted CD8+CD4-CCR7+CD45RA+ naive T cells. These receptors came from a human donor in good health. Some libraries in this study had Jurkat cell RNA spiked in.

This clonotype was seen many times. This rearrangement joins TRBV5-6 to TRBJ2-7; the D is unclear. V was pared by 0 bases and J by 2 bases, with 15 bases between. This CDR3 is built from 16 residues. Per the germline V gene, CDR1 is SGHDT and CDR2 is YYEEEE. DNA for the CDR3: TGTGCCAGCAGCTTGGGTACCTACCTGGGGACCTACGAGCAGTACTTC. This codes for CASSLGTYLGTYEQYF.

This clonotype was recorded a few times. This may come from a read error, since a much larger clone is one base off. The CDR3 ends on some other residue instead of the conserved phenylalanine or tryptophan, so this is likely a read error. This chain connects TRBV7-9 to TRBJ1-5; no clear D gene. This CDR3 has 12 residues. The germline V and J ends were trimmed by 5 bases and 6 bases, with 8 bases remaining between them. CDR1 is SEHNR and CDR2 is FQNEAQ in the germline V gene (reference sequence). The CDR3 loop reads CASSHTAQPQHL. In nucleotides, the CDR3 is TGTGCCAGCAGCCACACAGCTCAGCCCCAGCATCTT.

The table lists this clonotype with many counts. V and J are TRBV12-3 or TRBV12-4 and TRBJ2-3, with 14 nucleotides matching TRBD2. V shed 7 bases, J shed 6 bases, and the junction held 21 bases outside the gene matches. The CDR3 has 20 amino acids. In DNA, the CDR3 is TGTGCCAGCACAGCGGGGGGGGCCCCGACTAGCGGGGGGGCCTCGGATACGCAGTATTTT. Protein sequence: CASTAGGAPTSGGASDTQYF.